A single sample is the source of the 13 T cell receptor beta chains below, sequenced in a study of early T cells in non-severe SARS-CoV-2 infection listed by TCRdb under 2021. Receptor libraries were prepared by 5' RACE. These reads were obtained on a NextSeq 500. TCRdb took the public reads, trimmed them with fastp at Q25, ran MiXCR for clone calling and kept in-frame beta chains. Rows with one shared CDR3 protein collapse into an entry with the most common genes and DNA. The sample includes tens of thousands of distinct CDR3 sequences, with approximately 8% observed a single time. Clones ranked in the top ten supply 3% to 4% of the sample. Sequenced sample: whole blood. These receptors were taken from an adult who was a healthcare worker with PCR-confirmed SARS-CoV-2 infection or an uninfected control (not recorded which).

This clonotype appeared a few times. The genes are TRBV29-1 and TRBJ2-2; 8 bases line up with TRBD1. This CDR3 contains 15 residues. Germline CDR1 is SQVTM and CDR2 is ANQGSEA. V was pared by 7 bases and J by 3 bases, with 10 bases of the junction left unmatched. CDR3 coding DNA: TGCAGCGCCAAGTACAGGGGGAGAGACACCGGGGAGCTGTTTTTT. Amino acids: CSAKYRGRDTGELFF.

This chain links TRBV28 with TRBJ2-3, with 15 nucleotides matching TRBD2. Germline V gives CDR1 MDHEN, CDR2 SYDVKM. J gave up 4 bases and V 8 bases, and 13 bases lay outside the gene matches. The CDR3 spans 18 residues. Written as DNA, the CDR3 is TGTGCCAGCCGGGGACTAGCGGGAGGCACCTATGCGGCAGATACGCAGTATTTT. This encodes CASRGLAGGTYAADTQYF.

This clonotype came up a few times. This chain's CDR3 is CASSSPGANVLTF. The CDR3 DNA sequence: TGTGCCAGCAGCTCCCCGGGGGCCAACGTCCTGACTTTC. The rearrangement links TRBV7-3 to TRBJ2-6, with D unresolved. CDR3 size: 13 residues. The germline V gene has CDR1 SGHTA and CDR2 FQGTGA. The V end was cut by 4 bases, the J end by 4 bases, with 5 bases between.

Many counts were recorded for this clonotype. The chain is built from TRBV28 and TRBJ2-7; D ambiguous. V dropped 3 bases and J dropped 5 bases, with 17 bases sitting between them. This CDR3 region has 15 residues. Germline CDR1 reads MDHEN; CDR2 reads SYDVKM. The CDR3 region is CASSFRKVTMDEQYF. The CDR3 DNA reads TGTGCCAGCAGTTTCCGTAAGGTAACAATGGACGAGCAGTACTTC.

This chain links TRBV3-1 with TRBJ2-2; D is unresolved. Germline CDR1 and CDR2: LGHDT and YNNKEL (reference sequence). The V gene lost 4 bases and the J gene lost 0 bases, with 9 bases spanning the gap. The CDR3 is made up of 15 amino acids. CDR3 sequence reads: CASSPFFTNTGELFF. In DNA, the CDR3 is TGTGCCAGCAGCCCCTTTTTTACGAACACCGGGGAGCTGTTTTTT.

This clonotype was recorded many times. This rearrangement joins TRBV6-1 to TRBJ1-1; D perhaps matches TRBD1 (5 bases). The germline CDR1 and CDR2 sequences are MNHNS and SASEGT. V lost 0 bases and J lost 4, with 15 bases in between. The CDR3 is 16 amino acids. The CDR3 reads CASSEASGMRVTEAFF. Written as DNA, the CDR3 is TGTGCCAGCAGTGAAGCATCAGGGATGAGGGTCACTGAAGCTTTCTTT.

This clonotype was seen more than once but under ten times. The J gene is TRBJ1-6, the V gene TRBV3-1, with D unresolved. Germline V gene sequence: CDR1 LGHDT, CDR2 YNNKEL (reference sequence). There are 12 residues in the CDR3. V lost 3 bases and J 8 bases, leaving 5 bases between the germline ends. The CDR3 loop is CASSQRDSPLHF. CDR3 nucleotides: TGTGCCAGCAGCCAGAGGGATTCACCCCTCCACTTT. Full variable domain (rest looked up from reference TRBV3-1 and TRBJ1-6): DTAVSQTPKYLVTQMGNDKSIKCEQNLGHDTMYWYKQDSKKFLKIMFSYNNKELIINETVPNRFSPKSPDKAHLNLHINSLELGDSAVYFCASSQRDSPLHFGNGTRLTVT.

There are a few counts of this clonotype. The gene calls are TRBV19 and TRBJ2-7, with 10 bases lining up with TRBD2. Germline CDR1 and CDR2: LNHDA and SQIVND (reference sequence). This CDR3 contains 17 residues. Trimming cost V 5 bases and J 2 bases; bases outside gene matches: 12. The CDR3 loop is CASSPAGGLAVAYEQYF. DNA for the CDR3: TGTGCCAGTAGTCCCGCGGGTGGACTAGCGGTAGCCTACGAGCAGTACTTC.

This clonotype has at least ten counts. The chain links TRBV20-1 to TRBJ2-7; D is unclear. V lost 0 bases, J lost 6 bases, and 18 bases lay in between. Germline V gene lookup returns CDR1 DFQATT and CDR2 SNEGSKA (reference sequence). The CDR3 spans 15 residues. CDR3 nucleotide sequence: TGCAGTGCTAGAGATCGCACAGTTGCGAGTCCCGAGCAGTACTTC. It encodes CSARDRTVASPEQYF.

The table lists this clonotype with a few counts. This chain joins TRBV5-1 and TRBJ1-1, with D possibly being TRBD1 (5 bases). CDR3 length: 13 amino acids. V lost 2 bases and J 3 bases, leaving 8 bases between the germline ends. The germline gives CDR1 SGHRS, CDR2 YFSETQ. The CDR3 region has the DNA TGCGCCAGCAGCTTAAGAGGGGACACTGAAGCTTTCTTT. Its translation is CASSLRGDTEAFF.

This chain connects TRBV5-1 to TRBJ2-5, with a possible D match to TRBD2 (5 bases). Per the germline V gene, CDR1 is SGHRS and CDR2 is YFSETQ. The V end lost 4 bases, the J end lost 5 bases, and 12 bases lay between the germline ends. CDR3 length: 13 amino acids. The CDR3 reads CASSPDTGETQYF. In nucleotides, the CDR3 is TGCGCCAGCAGCCCAGACACGGGGGAGACCCAGTACTTC.

This clonotype showed up just a few times. The V gene is TRBV7-9, the J gene TRBJ2-7, with 12 nucleotides matching TRBD2. After removal of 5 bases from V and 2 bases from J, the junction contained 4 bases not matched to a gene. The CDR3 consists of 15 residues. From germline, CDR1 is SEHNR and CDR2 FQNEAQ (reference sequence). CDR3 in DNA: TGTGCCAGCAGCCGTGGACTAGCGGGAACCTACGAGCAGTACTTC. Its protein product is CASSRGLAGTYEQYF.

This chain links TRBV11-3 with TRBJ2-2; a weak D match, TRBD2 (5 bases). The germline V and J ends were trimmed by 0 bases and 6 bases, with 11 bases remaining between them. The germline CDR1 and CDR2 sequences are SGHNT and YENEEA. CDR3 length: 15 amino acids. CDR3 protein: CASSLDGVQPGELFF. The CDR3 DNA is TGTGCCAGCAGCTTAGACGGGGTCCAACCCGGGGAGCTGTTTTTT. Combining the CDR3 with reference TRBV11-3 and TRBJ2-2 gives the whole variable domain EAGVVQSPRYKIIEKKQPVAFWCNPISGHNTLYWYLQNLGQGPELLIRYENEEAVDDSQLPKDRFSAERLKGVDSTLKIQPAELGDSAVYLCASSLDGVQPGELFFGEGSRLTVL.